This T cell receptor beta chain was captured in a study of blood T cells in healthy people across ages. Many counts were recorded for this clonotype. Its cognate antigen is unknown. Study conclusions and caveats: Long-lived and aged donors differed, with more naive CD4+ cells and higher diversity in the long-lived. A roughly linear age-dependent decrease characterized TCR beta diversity per million T cells.

Next came a second PCR, run for about 6 to 12 cycles, which used a sample-barcoded 5' primer along with a J-beta primer mix. TCRdb recomputed calls from the 5' RACE reads with MiXCR, one row per CDR3 protein. The data contain more than 800,000 distinct CDR3 sequences, around 28% of them singletons. Extraction yielded at least 5.5 micrograms of total RNA per sample. Germline V gene sequence: CDR1 SGHRS, CDR2 YFSETQ. After removal of 2 bases from V and 3 bases from J, the junction contained 10 bases not matched to a gene. CDR3 length: 19 amino acids. Sequencing was performed on blood. The receptor was derived from a woman aged 80 or over in good health. This sequence joins TRBV5-1 and TRBJ2-3, with 15 bases lining up with TRBD2. This CDR3 reads CASSFLGLAGGRKTDTQYF. The CDR3 DNA sequence: TGCGCCAGCAGCTTCCTTGGACTAGCGGGGGGGCGGAAGACAGATACGCAGTATTTT.